What follows are 32 T cell receptor beta chains derived from one specimen sequenced in a study of control samples from healthy donors and cancer patients. Clones were sequenced by immunoSEQ multiplex PCR, and TCRdb holds only the in-frame ones, with some missing. The table lists 150,000 to 200,000 clones, roughly 91% of them singletons. Sequenced input: blood. The receptor source for this set is a woman in her 30s in good health.

CDR3 amino acids: CASSQDRGRGNTIYF. The CDR3, as DNA: TGTGCCAGCAGCCAAGATCGGGGGCGGGGAAACACCATATATTTT. The chain has TRBV4-2 and TRBJ1-3, with D possibly TRBD1 on 6 matching bases. The V end lost 0 bases, the J end lost 4 bases, and 10 bases lay between the germline ends. The CDR3 extends over 15 amino acids. The germline gives CDR1 LGHNA, CDR2 YNFKEQ.

The V and J genes are TRBV18 and TRBJ1-2; 9 positions match TRBD1. The trim removed 2 bases at V and 4 bases at J, leaving 2 bases unmatched. The CDR3 loop spans 14 amino acids. The germline CDR1 and CDR2 sequences are KGHSH and LQKENI. The CDR3 region is CASSPGTGLYGYTF. In DNA, the CDR3 is TGTGCCAGCTCACCAGGGACAGGGCTCTATGGCTACACCTTC.

This clone was detected only once. This chain links TRBV5-4 with TRBJ2-3, with TRBD2 matching 8 bases. This CDR3 spans 15 amino acids. Germline lookup yields CDR1 SGHNT and CDR2 YYREEE (reference sequence). The junction had 6 bases not matched to a gene; V was cut back by 0 bases and J by 6 bases. Here the CDR3 DNA reads TGTGCCAGCAGCTTGGCGGGAGGGGACGGGGATACGCAGTATTTT. Residues: CASSLAGGDGDTQYF.

The rearrangement uses TRBV5-1 and TRBJ1-6; TRBD1 might be the D (5 bases). Germline-derived CDR1 and CDR2 are SGHRS and YFSETQ. The germline V and J ends were trimmed by 0 bases and 0 bases, with 7 bases remaining between them. This CDR3 spans 16 amino acids. In DNA, the CDR3 is TGCGCCAGCAGCTTGGGGACAAACTCCTATAATTCACCCCTCCACTTT. The encoded protein is CASSLGTNSYNSPLHF.

The genes are TRBV7-9 and TRBJ2-7; D not certain. CDR3 size: 14 residues. V shed 2 bases and J shed 2 bases, with 10 bases lying between them. Germline CDR1 and CDR2: SEHNR and FQNEAQ (reference sequence). CDR3 amino acids: CASSLFEQPYEQYF. CDR3 nucleotides: TGTGCCAGCAGCTTATTCGAACAGCCCTACGAGCAGTACTTC.

DNA for the CDR3: TGTGCCAGCAGCTTCGGTGGGACAGGGTACGAGCAGTACTTC. This codes for CASSFGGTGYEQYF. This rearrangement joins TRBV11-3 to TRBJ2-7; TRBD1 agrees at 9 bases. Germline CDR1 is SGHNT and CDR2 is YENEEA. The CDR3 runs 14 residues. V gave up 3 bases and J gave up 4 bases; unmatched junction bases: 4.

V gene TRBV18 combines with J gene TRBJ2-4; TRBD2 matches 11 bases. J lost 6 bases, V lost 0 bases, and 1 base had no gene match. There are 15 residues in the CDR3. Germline V CDR1 and CDR2: KGHSH, LQKENI. In DNA, the CDR3 is TGTGCCAGCTCACCACCCGGGACTAGCGGAAACATTCAGTACTTC. It specifies CASSPPGTSGNIQYF. The variable domain in full, with the rest retrieved from reference TRBV18 and TRBJ2-4, is NAGVMQNPRHLVRRRGQEARLRCSPMKGHSHVYWYRQLPEEGLKFMVYLQKENIIDESGMPKERFSAEFPKEGPSILRIQQVVRGDSAAYFCASSPPGTSGNIQYFGAGTRLSVL.

The chain joins TRBV19 to TRBJ1-1; D not certain. In germline, CDR1 is LNHDA, CDR2 SQIVND (reference sequence). This CDR3 contains 13 residues. Trimming stripped 7 bases from V and 1 base from J, with 10 bases between. The CDR3 sequence is CASTWHPNTEAFF. The DNA for the CDR3 is TGTGCCAGTACGTGGCACCCGAACACTGAAGCTTTCTTT. The full variable domain, rest sourced from reference TRBV19 and TRBJ1-1, is DGGITQSPKYLFRKEGQNVTLSCEQNLNHDAMYWYRQDPGQGLRLIYYSQIVNDFQKGDIAEGYSVSREKKESFPLTVTSAQKNPTAFYLCASTWHPNTEAFFGQGTRLTVV.

This chain links TRBV5-1 with TRBJ2-3, with D possibly being TRBD2 (6 bases). Trimming stripped 0 bases from V and 4 bases from J, with 9 bases between. Looked up from germline, CDR1 is SGHRS and CDR2 is YFSETQ. The CDR3 runs 14 residues. The CDR3 DNA sequence: TGCGCCAGCAGCTTGGCGGCGGGGCCAGATACGCAGTATTTT. Amino acids: CASSLAAGPDTQYF.

The rearrangement uses TRBV29-1 and TRBJ2-7; 10 nucleotides align to TRBD1. The CDR3 sequence is 12 residues long. J gave up 3 bases and V 4 bases, and 0 bases lay outside the gene matches. Germline CDR1 and CDR2: SQVTM and ANQGSEA. The CDR3 loop reads CSVGTGGYEQYF. The CDR3 region has the DNA TGCAGCGTTGGGACAGGGGGCTACGAGCAGTACTTC.

The chain has TRBV11-3 and TRBJ2-3, with D unclear. With 2 bases removed from V and 4 bases from J, the gap between germline ends came to 4 bases. Germline CDR1 is SGHNT and CDR2 is YENEEA. There are 12 residues in the CDR3. CDR3 nucleotide sequence: TGTGCCAGCAGCTTAATCTCAGATACGCAGTATTTT. Protein: CASSLISDTQYF.

This chain connects TRBV9 to TRBJ1-3, with D tentatively TRBD1 (5 bases). The CDR3 extends over 15 amino acids. CDR1 is SGDLS and CDR2 is YYNGEE in the germline V gene. Trimming stripped 4 bases from V and 0 bases from J, with 11 bases between. The CDR3 nucleotides are TGTGCCAGCAGCCCCCGGACACACTCTGGAAACACCATATATTTT. This gives the protein CASSPRTHSGNTIYF.

The rearrangement links TRBV28 to TRBJ1-3; D gene unclear. The CDR3 has 15 amino acids. The germline V gene encodes CDR1 MDHEN and CDR2 SYDVKM. Trimming removed 1 base from V and 6 bases from J, with 13 bases in between. The CDR3 DNA reads TGTGCCAGCAGTTTATCACCCGGTAGAGAAAACACCATATATTTT. This gives the protein CASSLSPGRENTIYF.

The V and J genes are TRBV5-3 and TRBJ2-5, with D tentatively TRBD1 or TRBD2 (5 bases each). TRBV5-3 is annotated as an ORF whose role is uncertain. The CDR3 is 15 residues long. V shed 0 bases and J shed 2 bases, with 11 bases lying between them. CDR3 amino acids: CARSLARGEQETQYF. CDR3 coding DNA: TGTGCCAGAAGCTTGGCTCGAGGGGAACAAGAGACCCAGTACTTC.

Remarks on this clone: Other DNA sequences in this specimen translate into the identical CDR3. The rearrangement joins TRBV2 to TRBJ2-3; D unresolved. Germline V gene data show CDR1 as SNHLY and CDR2 as FYNNEI. V shed 1 base and J shed 5 bases, with 4 bases lying between them. The CDR3 is made up of 12 amino acids. The CDR3, as DNA: TGTGCCAGCAGTGAAGGGGGAGATACGCAGTATTTT. Amino acids: CASSEGGDTQYF.

The CDR3 DNA is TGCAGTGCTAGACCCACCTACGAGCAGTACTTC. Amino acid sequence: CSARPTYEQYF. The genes are TRBV20-1 and TRBJ2-7; D remains ambiguous. This CDR3 comprises 11 residues. Trimming cost V 2 bases and J 2 bases, with 4 bases left between them. Germline V CDR1 and CDR2: DFQATT, SNEGSKA (reference sequence).

V gene TRBV6-5 combines with J gene TRBJ1-4, with unresolved D. This CDR3 comprises 14 residues. Trimming shortened V by 6 bases and J by 0 bases, and 8 bases separated the two germline ends. Germline V gene sequence: CDR1 MNHEY, CDR2 SVGAGI. The CDR3 DNA reads TGTGCCAGCAGGCCAGGCACAACTAATGAAAAACTGTTTTTT. It yields the protein CASRPGTTNEKLFF.

The V and J genes are TRBV12-5 and TRBJ1-1; 8 bases are a match to TRBD1. This CDR3 region has 14 residues. Trimming removed 6 bases from V and 2 bases from J; junction bases left unmatched: 5. Looked up from germline, CDR1 is LGHNT and CDR2 is FRNRAP. The DNA of the CDR3 is TGTGCTAGTGGCTCCCAGGGGGCTAACACTGAAGCTTTCTTT. It is translated as CASGSQGANTEAFF.

The chain couples TRBV28 to TRBJ1-4; possible D gene TRBD1, 5 bases. V was cut by 6 bases and J by 1 base, with 12 bases left in between. This CDR3 spans 15 amino acids. In germline, CDR1 is MDHEN, CDR2 SYDVKM. The CDR3 protein is CASRRGRGTNEKLFF. In DNA form, the CDR3 reads TGTGCCAGCAGGAGGGGTAGAGGAACTAATGAAAAACTGTTTTTT.

The V and J genes are TRBV28 and TRBJ2-5, with 8 bases that match TRBD2. The CDR3 loop spans 15 amino acids. Germline trimming cut 5 bases from V and 4 bases from J; bases unmatched to any gene: 9. From germline, CDR1 is MDHEN and CDR2 SYDVKM. The CDR3 reads CASSPFREGPETQYF. The CDR3 DNA reads as TGTGCCAGCAGTCCCTTTCGGGAGGGCCCAGAGACCCAGTACTTC.

A word on this clone: A much larger clonotype is one base distant, so this may be a read error. Additional DNA sequences in this sample encode the identical CDR3. The V and J genes are TRBV12-3 or TRBV12-4 and TRBJ1-2; the match to TRBD1 covers 8 bases. The length of the CDR3 is 13 residues. V was pared by 6 bases and J by 4 bases, with 4 bases of the junction left unmatched. The CDR3 coding sequence is TGTGCCAGCAGCTTCGACAGGGGCTATGGCTACACCTTC. The encoded protein is CASSFDRGYGYTF.

The rearrangement joins TRBV19 to TRBJ2-2; D is unresolved. Trimming left V 5 bases short and J 4 bases short, with 5 bases between. CDR3 length: 12 amino acids. Germline CDR1 is LNHDA and CDR2 is SQIVND (reference sequence). CDR3: CASSDITGELFF. In DNA, the CDR3 is TGTGCCAGTAGTGACATCACCGGGGAGCTGTTTTTT.

CDR3 sequence reads: CASSLRRTGGYEQYF. CDR3 coding DNA: TGTGCCAGCAGCTTAAGGAGGACAGGGGGCTACGAGCAGTACTTC. The chain couples TRBV11-1 to TRBJ2-7; TRBD1 matches at 10 bases. CDR1 is SGHAT and CDR2 is FQDESV in the germline V gene (reference sequence). CDR3 length equals 15 residues. After removal of 2 bases from V and 3 bases from J, the junction contained 4 bases not matched to a gene.

V gene TRBV5-1 combines with J gene TRBJ2-7; weak D call: TRBD1 (6 bases). V was cut by 2 bases and J by 0 bases, with 9 bases left in between. CDR3 length equals 14 residues. Germline CDR1 reads SGHRS; CDR2 reads YFSETQ. The CDR3 DNA reads TGCGCCAGCAGCTTTACAGGGAGCTCCTACGAGCAGTACTTC. Its translation is CASSFTGSSYEQYF.

The chain has TRBV11-3 and TRBJ2-1; D is perhaps TRBD2 (6 bases). CDR3 size: 15 residues. Germline V CDR1 and CDR2: SGHNT, YENEEA. The V gene lost 5 bases and the J gene lost 2 bases, with 13 bases spanning the gap. This chain's CDR3 is CASSLGTGAYNEQFF. The CDR3 DNA follows: TGTGCCAGCAGCCTCGGGACGGGGGCCTACAATGAGCAGTTCTTC.

The V gene is TRBV7-2, the J gene TRBJ1-6, with D uncertain. Germline V lookup: CDR1 SGHTA, CDR2 FQGNSA. V was trimmed by 1 base and J by 6 bases, leaving 10 bases between them. CDR3 length: 15 amino acids. The CDR3 sequence is CASSLEGQINSPLHF. In DNA, the CDR3 is TGTGCCAGCAGCTTAGAGGGTCAGATTAATTCACCCCTCCACTTT.

This clone occurred a few times. This chain links TRBV30 with TRBJ1-2; D gene ambiguous. Germline V gives CDR1 GTSNPN, CDR2 SVGIG (reference sequence). V was shortened by 2 bases and J by 2 bases, with 6 bases between the two germline ends. The CDR3 sequence is 12 residues long. The CDR3 loop reads CAWSPGNYGYTF. CDR3 nucleotide sequence: TGTGCCTGGAGTCCCGGGAACTATGGCTACACCTTC.

The V gene is TRBV6-6, the J gene TRBJ1-4; D gene uncertain. Germline V gives CDR1 MNHNY, CDR2 SVGAGI (reference sequence). Trimming shortened V by 2 bases and J by 0 bases, and 4 bases separated the two germline ends. This CDR3 is built from 14 residues. The CDR3 DNA is TGTGCCAGCAGTTACGGACCAACTAATGAAAAACTGTTTTTT. This gives the protein CASSYGPTNEKLFF.

This clone came up once. The chain has TRBV7-9 and TRBJ1-1, with D hard to call. This CDR3 contains 12 residues. Per the germline V gene, CDR1 is SEHNR and CDR2 is FQNEAQ (reference sequence). Trimming shortened V by 1 base and J by 1 base, and 1 base separated the two germline ends. The CDR3 region is CASSLENTEAFF. CDR3 in DNA: TGTGCCAGCAGCTTAGAGAACACTGAAGCTTTCTTT.

The J gene is TRBJ2-7, the V gene TRBV27; perhaps TRBD1 as D (5 bases). The V and J ends lost 5 bases and 0 bases respectively, with 11 bases between them. Germline CDR1 is MNHEY and CDR2 is SMNVEV (reference sequence). This CDR3 contains 14 residues. In DNA form, the CDR3 reads TGTGCCAGCAGTCCTCCAGACAGCTCCTACGAGCAGTACTTC. It translates to CASSPPDSSYEQYF.

The genes are TRBV6-5 and TRBJ1-1; no clear D. CDR3 size: 11 residues. Trimming left V 6 bases short and J 1 base short, with 3 bases between. Germline CDR1 is MNHEY and CDR2 is SVGAGI. CDR3 in DNA: TGTGCCAGCAGAGAGAACACTGAAGCTTTCTTT. Translation gives CASRENTEAFF.

This chain uses TRBV19 with TRBJ1-1; D gene unclear. CDR1 and CDR2 (germline): LNHDA, SQIVND (reference sequence). This CDR3 has 14 residues. Between the trimmed V and J ends, which lost 2 bases and 2 bases, there was a span of 9 bases. The DNA for the CDR3 is TGTGCCAGTAGTATAATAGGGAGTAACACTGAAGCTTTCTTT. Its translation is CASSIIGSNTEAFF.